These 17 T cell receptor beta chains were sequenced from one sample in a study of T cells in Graves' hyperthyroidism and ophthalmopathy. The source material, RNA transcripts, was used to amplify TCR beta CDR3 regions. HTBI primers were the set used in a first-round RT-PCR of the TCR CDR3. In TCRdb, the multiplex PCR reads were re-called with MiXCR into one record per CDR3 protein. The repertoire includes fewer than 650,000 distinct CDR3 sequences, 14% to 15% of them detected once, and roughly 4.3% sits in the top ten. The material sequenced was blood. The origin of the receptors is a woman in her 40s with Graves' ophthalmopathy.

Ten or more counts support this clonotype. The chain couples TRBV10-3 to TRBJ1-1; unclear D gene. This CDR3 is built from 14 residues. V lost 0 bases and J lost 1, with 6 bases in between. In germline, CDR1 is ENHRY, CDR2 SYGVKD. CDR3 protein: CAISESGGNTEAFF. CDR3 nucleotides: TGTGCCATCAGTGAGTCGGGAGGGAACACTGAAGCTTTCTTT.

At least ten counts were recorded for this clonotype. The J gene is TRBJ1-1, the V gene TRBV29-1, with D unresolved. The V gene lost 7 bases and the J gene lost 4 bases, with 16 bases spanning the gap. CDR3 length equals 13 residues. Per germline, CDR1 SQVTM and CDR2 ANQGSEA. The CDR3 sequence is CSAARETGTEAFF. The CDR3 DNA reads TGCAGCGCCGCCCGGGAGACGGGCACTGAAGCTTTCTTT.

This clonotype appeared many times. The CDR3 region is CAWSVAGLGEQYF. For the CDR3, the DNA is TGTGCCTGGAGTGTTGCGGGCCTAGGGGAGCAGTACTTC. J is TRBJ2-7 and V is TRBV30, with a tentative D call TRBD2 (5 bases). V was pared by 0 bases and J by 7 bases, with 13 bases between. This CDR3 has 13 residues. CDR1 GTSNPN and CDR2 SVGIG come from the germline V gene (reference sequence).

The table lists this clonotype with many counts. V and J are TRBV14 and TRBJ1-1, with D uncertain. The CDR3 contains 13 residues. CDR1 is SGHDN, CDR2 FVKESK, per germline. Trimming stripped 4 bases from V and 3 bases from J, with 9 bases between. The CDR3 reads CASSPFIDTEAFF. In nucleotides, the CDR3 is TGTGCCAGCAGCCCTTTTATCGACACTGAAGCTTTCTTT.

This clonotype appeared many times. At one end, the junction sequence differs from germline, possibly due to a read error. This chain uses TRBV6-5 with TRBJ1-2, with 7 bases that match TRBD1. This CDR3 contains 17 residues. CDR1 and CDR2 (germline): MNHEY, SVGAGI. The CDR3 DNA reads as TGTGCCAGCAGTTCGTCGATCCGGGACAGAGCTTTCTATGACTACACCTTC. It translates to CASSSSIRDRAFYDYTF.

CDR3 loop: CASSSSDRGVYEQYF. CDR3 in DNA: TGTGCCAGCAGCTCATCAGACAGGGGGGTTTACGAGCAGTACTTC. The gene calls are TRBV7-6 and TRBJ2-7; TRBD1 agrees at 9 bases. Germline loops: CDR1 SGHVS, CDR2 FNYEAQ. The V gene end was trimmed by 4 bases and the J gene end by 4 bases; junction bases not matched to a gene: 8. The CDR3 length is 15 residues.

This clonotype occurred a few times. The V call is TRBV10-3, the J call TRBJ2-5; TRBD2 agrees at 8 bases. The germline CDR1 and CDR2 sequences are ENHRY and SYGVKD. This CDR3 comprises 16 residues. After removal of 4 bases from V and 1 base from J, the junction contained 8 bases not matched to a gene. The CDR3 loop reads CAISVTPGRAQETQYF. CDR3 nucleotide sequence: TGTGCCATCAGTGTAACGCCCGGGAGGGCCCAAGAGACCCAGTACTTC.

This clonotype was seen a few times. This sequence joins TRBV4-1 and TRBJ2-2; 11 bases are a match to TRBD1. Per germline, CDR1 MGHRA and CDR2 YSYEKL. V shed 3 bases and J 2 bases; nucleotides not matched to a gene: 5. This CDR3 has 17 amino acids. The CDR3 loop reads CASSHRTGGGNTGELFF. For the CDR3, the DNA is TGCGCCAGCAGCCACAGGACAGGGGGCGGAAACACCGGGGAGCTGTTTTTT.

In this sample, this clonotype turned up many times. The chain employs TRBV14 and TRBJ2-7; no clear D gene. The germline gives CDR1 SGHDN, CDR2 FVKESK. Deletions cut 2 bases from V and 6 bases from J, with 11 bases between. The CDR3 sequence is 13 residues long. In nucleotides, the CDR3 is TGTGCCAGCAGCCAACAACAGACGGGCGAGCAGTACTTC. As protein: CASSQQQTGEQYF. Looking up the rest from reference TRBV14 and TRBJ2-7 gives the full variable domain: EAGVTQFPSHSVIEKGQTVTLRCDPISGHDNLYWYRRVMGKEIKFLLHFVKESKQDESGMPNNRFLAERTGGTYSTLKVQPAELEDSGVYFCASSQQQTGEQYFGPGTRLTVT.

The V call is TRBV6-2 or TRBV6-3, the J call TRBJ1-1, with 9 bases fitting TRBD1. The CDR3 covers 16 residues. The V segment lost 2 bases and the J segment 3 bases; nucleotides outside the gene matches: 7. Germline assignment: CDR1 MNHEY and CDR2 SVGEGT. The CDR3, as DNA: TGTGCCAGCAGTTACGGGAGCGGACAGGGGTACACTGAAGCTTTCTTT. Protein product: CASSYGSGQGYTEAFF.

This clonotype showed up many times. The chain uses TRBV12-3 or TRBV12-4 and TRBJ2-7; D ambiguous. V was clipped by 7 bases and J by 1 base, with 14 bases between them. The CDR3 extends over 14 amino acids. CDR3 nucleotides: TGTGCCAGCACCTCGGGTCTGCCTTCCTACGAGCAGTACTTC. Translating it yields CASTSGLPSYEQYF.

There are many counts of this clonotype. The rearrangement uses TRBV28 and TRBJ2-7, with 7 bases that match TRBD2. The CDR3 spans 12 residues. V shed 6 bases, J shed 12 bases, and the junction held 11 bases outside the gene matches. CDR1 and CDR2 from the germline V gene are MDHEN and SYDVKM. The DNA for the CDR3 is TGTGCCAGCAGCCCAGCCACTAGCGCGCCGTACTTC. The encoded protein is CASSPATSAPYF.

In its sample, this clonotype was seen a few times. The chain is built from TRBV7-8 and TRBJ2-7; 8 bases are a match to TRBD1. Germline V gene sequence: CDR1 SGHVS, CDR2 FQNEAQ. V lost 5 bases, J lost 4 bases, and 10 bases stayed unmatched. The CDR3 contains 15 residues. CDR3 coding DNA: TGTGCCAGCAGCCCACAGGGGGTGGGTAGTTACGAGCAGTACTTC. It translates to CASSPQGVGSYEQYF.

This clonotype was detected once. CDR3 residues: CASWRAKTQETQYF. Here the CDR3 DNA reads TGTGCCAGCTGGAGGGCCAAGACCCAAGAGACCCAGTACTTC. This chain links TRBV6-1 with TRBJ2-5, with a tentative D call TRBD2 (6 bases). Trimming pared 8 bases from V and 1 base from J, leaving 14 bases between. The CDR3 runs 14 residues. Germline V gene lookup returns CDR1 MNHNS and CDR2 SASEGT.

This clonotype was picked up many times. The CDR3 sequence: CASSYGARGFGTEAFF. CDR3 nucleotide sequence: TGTGCCAGCAGTTACGGCGCCAGGGGCTTTGGCACTGAAGCTTTCTTT. V usage is TRBV6-5 and J usage is TRBJ1-1, with D perhaps matching TRBD1 (6 bases). The V gene's germline CDR1 is MNHEY and CDR2 SVGAGI. Trimming pared 2 bases from V and 4 bases from J, leaving 17 bases between. The CDR3 has 16 amino acids.

CDR3 DNA: TGTGCCAGTAGGGTACAGGGAGCTAATGAAAAACTGTTTTTT. Translation gives CASRVQGANEKLFF. V is TRBV19 and J is TRBJ1-4; perhaps TRBD1 as D (6 bases). V was pared by 6 bases and J by 3 bases, with 11 bases between. Germline values: CDR1 LNHDA, CDR2 SQIVND (reference sequence). The CDR3 has 14 amino acids.

This clonotype has just a few counts. The chain carries TRBV7-2 and TRBJ1-1; weak D call: TRBD1 (5 bases). Deletions cut 5 bases from V and 4 bases from J, with 11 bases between. CDR3 length: 13 amino acids. Germline loops: CDR1 SGHTA, CDR2 FQGNSA. The CDR3 region has the DNA TGTGCCAGCAGCCGATTCGGGGGCACTGAAGCTTTCTTT. Translated, it gives CASSRFGGTEAFF.